This entry features one T cell receptor beta chain sequence. This sample was included in a study of blood T cell repertoires in COVID-19. Study summary: T cells, B-cell-depleted T cells, or PBMCs provided the cDNA or gDNA that served as material.

Sequencing used immunoSEQ multiplex PCR; TCRdb keeps in-frame clones, though not all of them. The data contain fewer than 150,000 clones, around 81% of them singletons. With 0 bases removed from V and 7 bases from J, the gap between germline ends came to 4 bases. Germline assignment: CDR1 MGHRA and CDR2 YSYEKL. There are 11 residues in the CDR3. This clonotype was sampled from a human donor in a cohort sampled during active COVID-19. What was sequenced was peripheral blood. The rearrangement joins TRBV4-1 to TRBJ2-7; D not resolved. The DNA of the CDR3 is TGCGCCAGCAGCCAAGATCAGGAGCAGTACTTC. Protein sequence: CASSQDQEQYF.